The 2 T cell receptor beta chains presented below share a single source sample, sequenced in a study of T cells in localized non-small cell lung cancer. Libraries were prepared by immunoSEQ multiplex PCR; TCRdb keeps only in-frame clonotypes and omits some of them. Among roughly 21,000 clones listed, about nine tenths were seen once. The sequencing here drew on peripheral blood, taken before any cancer treatment. The origin of the receptors is a woman aged 40-69 years with stage I lung adenocarcinoma.

V is TRBV5-4 and J is TRBJ1-6; 7 nucleotides match TRBD1. With V trimmed by 4 bases and J by 5 bases, 9 bases remained unmatched. This CDR3 contains 16 residues. The germline gives CDR1 SGHNT, CDR2 YYREEE (reference sequence). The CDR3 protein is CASSRKGARNNSPLHF. CDR3 bases: TGTGCCAGCAGCCGGAAGGGGGCCCGCAATAATTCACCCCTCCACTTT.

The rearrangement uses TRBV19 and TRBJ1-5; D unclear. The CDR3 runs 16 residues. Trimming removed 5 bases from V and 0 bases from J, with 14 bases in between. Germline CDR1 reads LNHDA; CDR2 reads SQIVND (reference sequence). CDR3 residues: CASSWGGSNSNQPQHF. The CDR3 coding sequence is TGTGCCAGTAGTTGGGGAGGCAGCAATAGCAATCAGCCCCAGCATTTT.